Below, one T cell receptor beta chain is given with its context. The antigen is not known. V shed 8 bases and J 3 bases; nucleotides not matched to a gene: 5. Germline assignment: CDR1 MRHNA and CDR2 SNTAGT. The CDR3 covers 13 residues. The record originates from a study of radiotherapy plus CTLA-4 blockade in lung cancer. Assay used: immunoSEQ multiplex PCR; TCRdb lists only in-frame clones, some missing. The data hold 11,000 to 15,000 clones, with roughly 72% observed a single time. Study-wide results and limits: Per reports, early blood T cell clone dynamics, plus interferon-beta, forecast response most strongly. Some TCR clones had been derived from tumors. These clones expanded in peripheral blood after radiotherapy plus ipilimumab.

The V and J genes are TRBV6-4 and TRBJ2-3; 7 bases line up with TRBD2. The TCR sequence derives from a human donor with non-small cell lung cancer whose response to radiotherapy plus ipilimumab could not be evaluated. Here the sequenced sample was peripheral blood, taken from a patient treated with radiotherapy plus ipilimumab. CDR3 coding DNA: TGTGCCAGCGGGGAGGGTCATACAGATACGCAGTATTTT. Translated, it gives CASGEGHTDTQYF.